The 27 T cell receptor beta chains below all came from one sample that was sequenced in a study of shared clonotypes between healthy human individuals. The table came from immunoSEQ multiplex PCR; TCRdb's copy has only in-frame clones and leaves some out. The sample consists of some 1,100,000 clones, about 84% of them appearing once. Sequenced input: memory CD4+ T cells from PBMCs. Subset here: CD45RA-negative fraction. The receptors were sampled from a man aged 18-30 years in good health. Some clones in this sample may be carry-over from other donors' samples.

V is TRBV4-1 and J is TRBJ2-7; D is ambiguous. The CDR3 sequence is 13 residues long. V lost 4 bases to trimming and J lost 1 base, with 8 bases between them. Germline loops: CDR1 MGHRA, CDR2 YSYEKL. As DNA, the CDR3 is TGCGCCAGCAGCCGAGACGGGTCCTACGAGCAGTACTTC. Its protein product is CASSRDGSYEQYF.

V and J are TRBV5-6 and TRBJ2-7; D is possibly TRBD1 or TRBD2 (5 bases each). Trimming took off 5 bases at V and 1 base at J, with 10 bases between the two ends. The CDR3 consists of 13 residues. Germline V gene lookup returns CDR1 SGHDT and CDR2 YYEEEE. The DNA of the CDR3 is TGTGCCAGCAGGCTTGGGGGTTCCTACGAGCAGTACTTC. Translated, it gives CASRLGGSYEQYF.

This clone occurred once. The chain uses TRBV5-1 and TRBJ2-5; 7 bases are a match to TRBD1. J gave up 2 bases and V 3 bases, and 7 bases lay outside the gene matches. The germline V gene encodes CDR1 SGHRS and CDR2 YFSETQ. The CDR3 is 15 residues long. DNA for the CDR3: TGCGCCAGCAGCTCCCAAGGGACAGAGCAAGAGACCCAGTACTTC. Translation gives CASSSQGTEQETQYF.

There are many counts of this clone. J is TRBJ1-3 and V is TRBV5-8, with 8 bases that match TRBD1. With 4 bases clipped from V and 0 bases from J, the junction kept 9 bases outside the gene matches. CDR1 and CDR2 from the germline V gene are SGHTS and YDEGEE. This CDR3 contains 17 residues. The CDR3 protein is CASSRGGTGGSGNTIYF. The CDR3 DNA follows: TGTGCCAGCAGCCGCGGGGGCACAGGGGGCTCTGGAAACACCATATATTTT. Looking up the rest from reference TRBV5-8 and TRBJ1-3 gives the full variable domain: EAGVTQSPTHLIKTRGQQATLRCSPISGHTSVYWYQQALGLGLQFLLWYDEGEERNRGNFPPRFSGRQFPNYSSELNVNALELEDSALYLCASSRGGTGGSGNTIYFGEGSWLTVV.

The CDR3 DNA is TGTGCCAGCAGCCAAAAAGGGGAAAAACTGTTTTTT. Protein: CASSQKGEKLFF. V usage is TRBV4-2 and J usage is TRBJ1-4; no reliable D call. V was pared by 2 bases and J by 8 bases, with 6 bases between. CDR1 and CDR2 (germline): LGHNA, YNFKEQ. This CDR3 has 12 residues.

The chain couples TRBV5-6 to TRBJ2-3; unclear D gene. The CDR3 length is 14 residues. Trimming left V 0 bases short and J 2 bases short, with 7 bases between. CDR1 SGHDT and CDR2 YYEEEE come from the germline V gene. For the CDR3, the DNA is TGTGCCAGCAGCTTGGCCCCAGACACAGATACGCAGTATTTT. This sequence encodes CASSLAPDTDTQYF.

The V gene is TRBV2, the J gene TRBJ1-1; D not certain. Germline CDR1 reads SNHLY; CDR2 reads FYNNEI. V gave up 5 bases and J gave up 4 bases, with 14 bases separating them. CDR3 length: 14 residues. CDR3 DNA: TGTGCCAGCAGTCCACGCATAGCTGGCACTGAAGCTTTCTTT. Translation gives CASSPRIAGTEAFF.

This clone was picked up a small number of times. The V gene is TRBV25-1, the J gene TRBJ2-1; tentatively, D is TRBD1 (5 bases). The CDR3 is made up of 12 amino acids. Trimming stripped 4 bases from V and 8 bases from J, with 9 bases between. Germline V gene lookup returns CDR1 MGHDK and CDR2 SYGVNS. The CDR3: CASSVGVDEQFF. Here the CDR3 DNA reads TGTGCCAGCAGTGTAGGGGTCGATGAGCAGTTCTTC.

The count of this clone is one. The chain links TRBV5-4 to TRBJ2-3, with D possibly being TRBD2 (7 bases). Trimming took off 4 bases at V and 7 bases at J, with 25 bases between the two ends. CDR1 and CDR2 (germline): SGHNT, YYREEE (reference sequence). This CDR3 region has 17 residues. The CDR3 reads CASSISSGRGELNTQYF. As DNA, the CDR3 is TGTGCCAGCAGCATCAGCTCGGGGAGGGGGGAGCTAAATACGCAGTATTTT.

The chain employs TRBV29-1 and TRBJ1-1; D ambiguous. The CDR3 is 14 amino acids. V shed 7 bases and J shed 11 bases, with 26 bases lying between them. Germline lookup yields CDR1 SQVTM and CDR2 ANQGSEA. CDR3: CSGTEPLQRPGAFF. The CDR3 DNA is TGCAGCGGAACCGAGCCTCTACAACGACCGGGGGCTTTCTTT.

The V gene is TRBV5-1, the J gene TRBJ1-1; TRBD1 might be the D (6 bases). Germline V CDR1 and CDR2: SGHRS, YFSETQ. V was pared by 4 bases and J by 8 bases, with 15 bases between. There are 13 residues in the CDR3. The CDR3 DNA sequence: TGCGCCAGCAGCATACAGGGACGCGGGGAAGCTTTCTTT. Amino acids: CASSIQGRGEAFF.

The chain employs TRBV28 and TRBJ2-7, with D tentatively TRBD1 (5 bases). This CDR3 is built from 12 residues. The germline CDR1 and CDR2 sequences are MDHEN and SYDVKM. Trimming took 6 bases from V and 4 from J, leaving 10 bases between them. CDR3 sequence: CASSLDRYEQYF. The CDR3 nucleotides read TGTGCCAGCAGCCTCGACAGATACGAGCAGTACTTC.

The rearrangement uses TRBV30 and TRBJ2-5; the D is unclear. The CDR3 is 13 amino acids. Germline V lookup: CDR1 GTSNPN, CDR2 SVGIG (reference sequence). Trimming cost V 3 bases and J 5 bases, with 13 bases left between them. The CDR3 protein is CAWRVSASETQYF. The CDR3 DNA follows: TGTGCCTGGAGAGTCAGCGCATCCGAGACCCAGTACTTC.

The J gene is TRBJ1-1, the V gene TRBV18; D ambiguous. This CDR3 has 12 amino acids. The V end lost 4 bases, the J end lost 2 bases, and 5 bases lay between the germline ends. From germline, CDR1 is KGHSH and CDR2 LQKENI. The CDR3 DNA reads TGTGCCAGCTCACACCCCAACACTGAAGCTTTCTTT. Protein product: CASSHPNTEAFF.

V is TRBV6-1 and J is TRBJ2-3, with a tentative D call TRBD1 (6 bases). Trimming shortened V by 6 bases and J by 2 bases, and 9 bases separated the two germline ends. The CDR3 has 13 residues. Germline V gives CDR1 MNHNS, CDR2 SASEGT. Written as DNA, the CDR3 is TGTGCCAGCAGAAGGACAGACACAGATACGCAGTATTTT. Translating it yields CASRRTDTDTQYF.

This sequence joins TRBV28 and TRBJ1-2, with no clear D. Germline loops: CDR1 MDHEN, CDR2 SYDVKM. This CDR3 is 15 amino acids long. Trimming pared 2 bases from V and 0 bases from J, leaving 10 bases between. The CDR3 here is CASSLGGATNYGYTF. The CDR3 nucleotides are TGTGCCAGCAGTTTAGGTGGAGCTACTAACTATGGCTACACCTTC.

Many counts were recorded for this clone. Within the sample, other DNA sequences also encode this same CDR3. DNA for the CDR3: TGTGCCAGCAGCCTCGTGGGTCTTAACACTGAAGCTTTCTTT. Translated, it gives CASSLVGLNTEAFF. The chain employs TRBV7-2 and TRBJ1-1; D gene ambiguous. The germline V and J ends were trimmed by 5 bases and 2 bases, with 12 bases remaining between them. Germline V gene data show CDR1 as SGHTA and CDR2 as FQGNSA. The CDR3 has 14 amino acids.

V usage is TRBV6-5 and J usage is TRBJ2-7, with unresolved D. V was shortened by 4 bases and J by 0 bases, with 13 bases between the two germline ends. Germline V gives CDR1 MNHEY, CDR2 SVGAGI. The CDR3 extends over 15 amino acids. DNA for the CDR3: TGTGCCAGCAGTTCTCCGAGTACCAGCTCCTACGAGCAGTACTTC. Protein product: CASSSPSTSSYEQYF.

This chain links TRBV5-4 with TRBJ2-3, with D hard to call. The CDR3 runs to 12 residues. The germline gives CDR1 SGHNT, CDR2 YYREEE (reference sequence). Trimming took off 4 bases at V and 7 bases at J, with 10 bases between the two ends. CDR3 amino acids: CASSAHPNTQYF. As DNA, the CDR3 is TGTGCCAGCAGCGCCCATCCGAATACGCAGTATTTT.

A few counts support this clone. The chain uses TRBV6-5 and TRBJ2-4, with TRBD1 matching 10 bases. The junction had 1 base not matched to a gene; V was cut back by 0 bases and J by 5 bases. The germline CDR1 and CDR2 sequences are MNHEY and SVGAGI. The CDR3 sequence is 15 residues long. The CDR3: CASSYSGTGENIQYF. Written as DNA, the CDR3 is TGTGCCAGCAGTTACTCGGGGACAGGGGAAAACATTCAGTACTTC.

The chain links TRBV28 to TRBJ2-7; 9 bases align to TRBD1. From germline, CDR1 is MDHEN and CDR2 SYDVKM. This CDR3 has 15 residues. V was pared by 3 bases and J by 5 bases, with 8 bases of the junction left unmatched. The CDR3 sequence: CASSFPGQGPHEQYF. CDR3 nucleotide sequence: TGTGCCAGCAGTTTCCCGGGACAGGGTCCCCACGAGCAGTACTTC.

This rearrangement joins TRBV7-2 to TRBJ2-5, with 7 bases matching TRBD2. CDR3 length: 14 residues. Unmatched junction bases numbered 9, after V lost 10 bases and J lost 1 base. Germline V gene data show CDR1 as SGHTA and CDR2 as FQGNSA. CDR3 sequence: CATSGTTLQETQYF. The CDR3 region has the DNA TGTGCCACTTCCGGGACTACGCTCCAAGAGACCCAGTACTTC.

This chain joins TRBV5-1 and TRBJ2-7; 14 bases map to TRBD2. V was pared by 4 bases and J by 2 bases, with 5 bases of the junction left unmatched. The CDR3 contains 16 residues. CDR1 is SGHRS and CDR2 is YFSETQ in the germline V gene. The CDR3 reads CASSIPGLAGAYEQYF. The CDR3 region has the DNA TGCGCCAGCAGCATCCCGGGACTAGCGGGAGCCTACGAGCAGTACTTC.

The genes are TRBV11-3 and TRBJ2-7; 7 nucleotides align to TRBD1. Germline values: CDR1 SGHNT, CDR2 YENEEA. V gave up 0 bases and J gave up 3 bases; unmatched junction bases: 5. This CDR3 is built from 15 residues. The CDR3 sequence is CASSLEGDSYYEQYF. In DNA form, the CDR3 reads TGTGCCAGCAGCTTAGAGGGGGACAGTTACTACGAGCAGTACTTC.

The CDR3 nucleotides read TGTGCCAGCAGCCCGGGGCTTGGGCGGGAGTACGAGCAGTACTTC. The encoded protein is CASSPGLGREYEQYF. This chain connects TRBV28 to TRBJ2-7; 7 bases are shared with TRBD2. There are 15 residues in the CDR3. J gave up 4 bases and V 6 bases, and 12 bases lay outside the gene matches. The V gene's germline CDR1 is MDHEN and CDR2 SYDVKM.

This chain uses TRBV2 with TRBJ1-2, with D possibly being TRBD1 (6 bases). V was cut by 6 bases and J by 8 bases, with 16 bases left in between. The CDR3 has 13 amino acids. The V gene's germline CDR1 is SNHLY and CDR2 FYNNEI. CDR3 DNA sequence: TGTGCCAGCAGAAACAGGGATTCGGGGGGCTACACCTTC. Translation: CASRNRDSGGYTF.

CDR3 bases: TGTGCCAGCAGTTTAGTGGGGGCCCCCAACTATGGCTACACCTTC. This gives the protein CASSLVGAPNYGYTF. The chain has TRBV28 and TRBJ1-2, with a weak D call TRBD1 (6 bases). The ends were cut back, 2 bases at V and 2 bases at J, with 12 bases in the middle. Germline assignment: CDR1 MDHEN and CDR2 SYDVKM. The CDR3 runs to 15 residues.